This T cell receptor beta chain was observed in a study of cytomegalovirus exposure and HLA in healthy donors. On this clone itself: The target antigen is unknown.

Germline CDR1 reads SGDLS; CDR2 reads YYNGEE. V lost 5 bases and J lost 2, with 10 bases in between. CDR3 length equals 13 residues. Separation from the roughly 700-subject first cohort characterized the roughly 110-subject validation cohort, to which the donors belonged. Only in-frame clones appear in the TCRdb table, and some are missing; sequencing was by immunoSEQ multiplex PCR. The repertoire has more than 300,000 clones, 75% to 90% of them found once; the top ten carry under 0.85%. Whole-study findings and limits: First-cohort TCR clusters tended to co-occur in the 120 or so validation repertoires, a later analysis found. Usually a TCR sequence was rare, but some public TCRs were found in many donors.

This clonotype originated in a woman aged 18-30 years in good health and CMV-seronegative. Sequenced: PBMCs. This chain links TRBV9 with TRBJ1-1; no clear D gene. CDR3 nucleotides: TGTGCCAGCAGTGATGGACTCAACACTGAAGCTTTCTTT. This sequence encodes CASSDGLNTEAFF.